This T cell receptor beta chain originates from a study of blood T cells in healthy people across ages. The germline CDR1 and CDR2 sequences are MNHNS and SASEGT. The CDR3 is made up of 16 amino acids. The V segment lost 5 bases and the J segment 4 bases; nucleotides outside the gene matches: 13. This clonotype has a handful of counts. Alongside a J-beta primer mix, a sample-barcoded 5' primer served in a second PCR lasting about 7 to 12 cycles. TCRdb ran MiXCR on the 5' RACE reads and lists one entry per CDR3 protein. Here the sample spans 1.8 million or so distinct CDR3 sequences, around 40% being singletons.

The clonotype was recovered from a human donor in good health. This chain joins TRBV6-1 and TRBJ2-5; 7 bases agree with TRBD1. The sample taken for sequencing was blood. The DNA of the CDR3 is TGTGCCAGCAGTCAAGATAGGGGGCGCGTAGGAGAGACCCAGTACTTC. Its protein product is CASSQDRGRVGETQYF.